The T cell receptor beta chain described here comes from a study of beta chain features in type 1 diabetes. Sequenced material consisted of expressed TCRB transcripts (all of the isolated RNA was reverse transcribed). Some clones are missing from TCRdb's copy, which holds only in-frame ones; the method was immunoSEQ multiplex PCR. The data contain more than 60,000 clones, approximately 59% of them singletons. The CDR3 is made up of 14 amino acids. V was trimmed by 2 bases and J by 1 base, leaving 7 bases between them. CDR1 is SGHNT, CDR2 YYREEE, per germline (reference sequence). Study outcomes and limitations: These data did not resolve whether HLA type affects TCRB rearrangement.

Note on this clone: Its matching antigen is unknown.

The sample consisted of Tregs from blood. This receptor was obtained from a woman younger than 35 in good health. This sequence joins TRBV5-4 and TRBJ2-4, with D uncertain. The CDR3 here is CASSFLEAKNIQYF. CDR3 DNA sequence: TGTGCCAGCAGCTTTTTGGAGGCCAAAAACATTCAGTACTTC.